Each of the 9 T cell receptor beta chains below was sequenced from the same sample in a study of T-cell reconstitution after alpha-beta-depleted transplantation in children. For TCRbeta, the library was prepared with unique molecular identifiers. TCRdb processed the PCR reads anew with MiXCR; each CDR3 protein has one entry. Among 550,000 to 600,000 distinct CDR3 sequences, about 23% were seen once, and the ten largest hold about 14%. The source was PBMCs, mostly from graft donor cells, collected 360 days after TCRalphabeta/CD19-depleted stem cell transplant. These receptors were collected from a boy under three years old who had a stem cell transplant for acute myeloid leukemia, so the T cells may come from the graft donor.

V gene TRBV6-2 or TRBV6-3 combines with J gene TRBJ2-1; 8 bases are shared with TRBD1. Looked up from germline, CDR1 is MNHEY and CDR2 is SVGEGT. The J segment lost 8 bases and the V segment lost 9 bases, leaving 3 bases of the junction unmatched. CDR3 size: 11 residues. CDR3: CASLQGDEQFF. CDR3 DNA: TGTGCCAGTTTACAGGGGGATGAGCAGTTCTTC.

This clonotype turned up a few times. The V gene is TRBV7-8, the J gene TRBJ2-3; possible D gene TRBD2, 7 bases. V lost 3 bases and J 2 bases, leaving 15 bases between the germline ends. Germline CDR1 SGHVS, CDR2 FQNEAQ. The CDR3 consists of 16 residues. CDR3 region: CASSFYRGAFTDTQYF. CDR3 nucleotide sequence: TGTGCCAGCAGCTTTTATCGGGGGGCCTTCACAGATACGCAGTATTTT.

The chain links TRBV20-1 to TRBJ1-5, with 7 bases fitting TRBD1. CDR3 length: 14 amino acids. Germline V gives CDR1 DFQATT, CDR2 SNEGSKA (reference sequence). V trimming: 6 bases; J trimming: 0 bases; junction bases outside the gene matches: 5. Written as DNA, the CDR3 is TGCAGTGCCCCGGACAGGAATAGCAATCAGCCCCAGCATTTT. It translates to CSAPDRNSNQPQHF.

The genes are TRBV7-9 and TRBJ2-7; 8 positions match TRBD1. The CDR3 sequence is 15 residues long. The germline gives CDR1 SEHNR, CDR2 FQNEAQ (reference sequence). The ends lost 5 bases at V and 4 bases at J; junction bases unmatched: 10. In DNA form, the CDR3 reads TGTGCCAGCAGCCGAACTGGACAGGGATTATACGAGCAGTACGTC. It yields the protein CASSRTGQGLYEQYV.

J is TRBJ1-2 and V is TRBV20-1, with 8 bases that match TRBD1. The CDR3 covers 13 residues. The V gene's germline CDR1 is DFQATT and CDR2 SNEGSKA (reference sequence). V gave up 6 bases and J gave up 4 bases; unmatched junction bases: 7. CDR3 region: CSAPGTGVYGYTF. CDR3 DNA sequence: TGCAGTGCCCCTGGGACAGGTGTCTATGGCTACACCTTC.

The CDR3 region is CATSRDRLGGKAYEQYV. For the CDR3, the DNA is TGTGCCACCAGCAGAGATAGGTTAGGGGGCAAGGCCTACGAGCAGTACGTC. The rearrangement joins TRBV15 to TRBJ2-7, with 7 bases matching TRBD1. CDR3 size: 17 residues. CDR1 is LNHNV, CDR2 YYDKDF, per germline (reference sequence). J was trimmed by 2 bases and V by 0 bases; bases with no gene match: 10.

Many counts were recorded for this clonotype. The rearrangement uses TRBV12-3 or TRBV12-4 and TRBJ2-2, with D tentatively TRBD1 (5 bases). V lost 5 bases and J 2 bases, leaving 9 bases between the germline ends. This CDR3 comprises 14 residues. CDR3 region: CASSRQPNTGELFF. As DNA, the CDR3 is TGTGCCAGCAGTCGACAGCCTAACACCGGGGAGCTGTTTTTT.

This clonotype turned up a few times. This sequence joins TRBV19 and TRBJ2-3; D may be TRBD2 (6 bases). Germline V gene sequence: CDR1 LNHDA, CDR2 SQIVND (reference sequence). This CDR3 is built from 17 residues. The V end was cut by 3 bases, the J end by 7 bases, with 23 bases between. CDR3 region: CASSMEGRGSLENTQYF. The CDR3 nucleotides are TGTGCCAGTAGTATGGAAGGTCGGGGGTCCCTCGAGAATACGCAGTATTTT.

V usage is TRBV10-3 and J usage is TRBJ2-3; possibly TRBD1 for D (6 bases). CDR1 ENHRY and CDR2 SYGVKD come from the germline V gene. V lost 0 bases and J lost 3, with 7 bases in between. The CDR3 extends over 14 amino acids. CDR3 nucleotide sequence: TGTGCCATCAGTGAGTCAGGACAGACAGATACGCAGTATTTT. Amino acids: CAISESGQTDTQYF.